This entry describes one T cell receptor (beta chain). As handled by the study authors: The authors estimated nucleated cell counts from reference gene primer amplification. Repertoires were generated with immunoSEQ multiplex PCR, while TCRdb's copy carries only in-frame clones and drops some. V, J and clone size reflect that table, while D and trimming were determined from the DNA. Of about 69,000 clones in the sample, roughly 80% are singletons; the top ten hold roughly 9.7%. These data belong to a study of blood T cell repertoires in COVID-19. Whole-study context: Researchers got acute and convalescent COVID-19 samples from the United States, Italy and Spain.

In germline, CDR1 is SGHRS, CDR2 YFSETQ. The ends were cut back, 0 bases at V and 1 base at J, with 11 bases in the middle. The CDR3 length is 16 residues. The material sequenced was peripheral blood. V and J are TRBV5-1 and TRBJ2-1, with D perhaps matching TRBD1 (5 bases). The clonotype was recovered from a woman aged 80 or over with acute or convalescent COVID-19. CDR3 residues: CASSLGARGSYNEQFF. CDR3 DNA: TGCGCCAGCAGCTTGGGGGCTAGGGGATCCTACAATGAGCAGTTCTTC.